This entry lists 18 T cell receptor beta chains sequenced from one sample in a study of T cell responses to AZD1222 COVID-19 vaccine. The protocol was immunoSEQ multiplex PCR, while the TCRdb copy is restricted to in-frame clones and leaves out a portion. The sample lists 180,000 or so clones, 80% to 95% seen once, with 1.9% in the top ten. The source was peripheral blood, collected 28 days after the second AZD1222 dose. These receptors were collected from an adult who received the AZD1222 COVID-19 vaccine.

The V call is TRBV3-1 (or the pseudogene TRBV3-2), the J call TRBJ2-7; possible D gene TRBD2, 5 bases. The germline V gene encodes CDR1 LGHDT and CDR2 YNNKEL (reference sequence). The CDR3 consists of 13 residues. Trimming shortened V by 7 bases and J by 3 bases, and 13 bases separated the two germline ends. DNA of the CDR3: TGTGCCAGCACCCTAGGACTGGGCTACGAGCAGTACTTC. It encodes CASTLGLGYEQYF.

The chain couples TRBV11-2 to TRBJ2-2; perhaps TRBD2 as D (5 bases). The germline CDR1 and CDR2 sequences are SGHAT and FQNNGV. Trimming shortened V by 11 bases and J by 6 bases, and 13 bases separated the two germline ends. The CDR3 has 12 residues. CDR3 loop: CAGNRGPGELFF. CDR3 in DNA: TGTGCCGGCAATCGAGGGCCCGGGGAGCTGTTTTTT.

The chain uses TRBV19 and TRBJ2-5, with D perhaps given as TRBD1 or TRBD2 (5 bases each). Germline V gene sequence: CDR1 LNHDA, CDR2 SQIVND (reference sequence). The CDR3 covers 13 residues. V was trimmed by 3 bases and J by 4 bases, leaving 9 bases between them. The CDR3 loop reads CASSIPRGETQYF. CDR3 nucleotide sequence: TGTGCCAGTAGTATTCCGAGGGGAGAGACCCAGTACTTC.

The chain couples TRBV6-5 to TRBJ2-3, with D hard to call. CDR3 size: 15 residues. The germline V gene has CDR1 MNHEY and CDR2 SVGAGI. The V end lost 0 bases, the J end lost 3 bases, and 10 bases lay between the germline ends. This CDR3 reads CASSYSMARTDTQYF. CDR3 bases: TGTGCCAGCAGTTACTCGATGGCCAGGACAGATACGCAGTATTTT.

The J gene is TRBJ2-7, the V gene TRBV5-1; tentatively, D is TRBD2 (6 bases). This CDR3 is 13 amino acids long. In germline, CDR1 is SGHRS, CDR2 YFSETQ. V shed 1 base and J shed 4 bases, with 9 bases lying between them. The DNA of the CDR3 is TGCGCCAGCAGCTTGACTAGCAGGTACGAGCAGTACTTC. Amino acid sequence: CASSLTSRYEQYF.

In DNA form, the CDR3 reads TGTGCCAGCAGCGCCGCGACAGGCCTCTCTGGAAACACCATATATTTT. The encoded protein is CASSAATGLSGNTIYF. This chain connects TRBV7-9 to TRBJ1-3, with D possibly being TRBD1 (6 bases). This CDR3 spans 16 amino acids. The ends were cut back, 5 bases at V and 0 bases at J, with 14 bases in the middle. The germline V gene encodes CDR1 SEHNR and CDR2 FQNEAQ (reference sequence).

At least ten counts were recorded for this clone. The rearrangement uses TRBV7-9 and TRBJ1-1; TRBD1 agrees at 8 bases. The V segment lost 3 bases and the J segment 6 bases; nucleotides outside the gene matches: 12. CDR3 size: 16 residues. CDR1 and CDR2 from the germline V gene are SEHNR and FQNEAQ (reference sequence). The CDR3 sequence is CASSFRWTGRFAEAFF. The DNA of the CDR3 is TGTGCCAGCAGCTTTCGATGGACAGGGAGATTCGCTGAAGCTTTCTTT.

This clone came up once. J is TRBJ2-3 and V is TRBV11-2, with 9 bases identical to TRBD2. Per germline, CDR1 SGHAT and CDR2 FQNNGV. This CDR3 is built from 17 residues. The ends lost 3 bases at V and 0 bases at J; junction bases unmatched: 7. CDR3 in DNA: TGTGCCAGCAGCTTCGGGCTCGCGGGGGGGAGCACAGATACGCAGTATTTT. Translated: CASSFGLAGGSTDTQYF. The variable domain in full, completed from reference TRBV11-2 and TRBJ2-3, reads EAGVAQSPRYKIIEKRQSVAFWCNPISGHATLYWYQQILGQGPKLLIQFQNNGVVDDSQLPKDRFSAERLKGVDSTLKIQPAKLEDSAVYLCASSFGLAGGSTDTQYFGPGTRLTVL.

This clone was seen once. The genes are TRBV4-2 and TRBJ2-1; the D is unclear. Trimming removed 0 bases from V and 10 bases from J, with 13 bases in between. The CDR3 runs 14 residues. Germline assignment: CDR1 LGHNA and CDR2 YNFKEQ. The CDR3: CASSQDFNYREQFF. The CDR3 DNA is TGTGCCAGCAGCCAAGATTTTAACTATCGGGAGCAGTTCTTC.

CDR3 nucleotides: TGTGCCAGCAGCTTGGGGTTAGTTGAGGGTCAGCCCCAGCATTTT. Translated, it gives CASSLGLVEGQPQHF. The genes are TRBV5-8 and TRBJ1-5; D not resolved. The CDR3 totals 15 residues. The germline V gene encodes CDR1 SGHTS and CDR2 YDEGEE. Trimming pared 0 bases from V and 6 bases from J, leaving 13 bases between.

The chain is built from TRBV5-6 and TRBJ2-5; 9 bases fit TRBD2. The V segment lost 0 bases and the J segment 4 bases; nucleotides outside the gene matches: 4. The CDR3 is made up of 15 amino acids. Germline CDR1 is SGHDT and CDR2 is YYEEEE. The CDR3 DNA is TGTGCCAGCAGCTTGGGCGGGGGGGGATCAGAGACCCAGTACTTC. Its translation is CASSLGGGGSETQYF.

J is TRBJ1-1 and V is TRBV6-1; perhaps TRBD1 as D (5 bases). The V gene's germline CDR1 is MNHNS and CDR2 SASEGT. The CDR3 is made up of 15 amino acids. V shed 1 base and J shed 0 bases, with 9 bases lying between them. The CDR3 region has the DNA TGTGCCAGCAGTGAAGGGAGCAGGGTGAACACTGAAGCTTTCTTT. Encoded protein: CASSEGSRVNTEAFF.

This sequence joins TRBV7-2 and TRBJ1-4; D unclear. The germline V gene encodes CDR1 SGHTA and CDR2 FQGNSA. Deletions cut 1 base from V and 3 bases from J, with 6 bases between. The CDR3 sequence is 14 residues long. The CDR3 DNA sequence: TGTGCCAGCAGCTTAGGGACGGCTAATGAAAAACTGTTTTTT. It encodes CASSLGTANEKLFF.

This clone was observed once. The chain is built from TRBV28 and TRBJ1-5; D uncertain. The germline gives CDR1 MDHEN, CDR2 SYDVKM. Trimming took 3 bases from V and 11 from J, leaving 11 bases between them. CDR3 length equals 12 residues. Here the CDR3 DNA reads TGTGCCAGCAGTTTGATGGCGCGATCCCAGCATTTT. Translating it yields CASSLMARSQHF. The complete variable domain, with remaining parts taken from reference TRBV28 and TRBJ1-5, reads DVKVTQSSRYLVKRTGEKVFLECVQDMDHENMFWYRQDPGLGLRLIYFSYDVKMKEKGDIPEGYSVSREKKERFSLILESASTNQTSMYLCASSLMARSQHFGDGTRLSIL.

The CDR3 nucleotides are TGTGCCAGCAGCCCCGGGACAGGGGGGCTCTATGGCTACACCTTC. Its protein product is CASSPGTGGLYGYTF. The chain carries TRBV7-3 and TRBJ1-2, with TRBD1 matching 11 bases. V lost 5 bases and J lost 4; bases outside the gene matches: 6. CDR3 length: 15 amino acids. Germline loops: CDR1 SGHTA, CDR2 FQGTGA.

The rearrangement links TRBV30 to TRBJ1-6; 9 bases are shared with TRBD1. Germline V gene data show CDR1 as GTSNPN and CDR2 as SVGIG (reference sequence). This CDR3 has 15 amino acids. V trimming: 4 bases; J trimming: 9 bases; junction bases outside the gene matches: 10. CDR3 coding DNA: TGTGCCTGGACATCCCGGGACAGGGCTAGTTCACCCCTCCACTTT. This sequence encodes CAWTSRDRASSPLHF.

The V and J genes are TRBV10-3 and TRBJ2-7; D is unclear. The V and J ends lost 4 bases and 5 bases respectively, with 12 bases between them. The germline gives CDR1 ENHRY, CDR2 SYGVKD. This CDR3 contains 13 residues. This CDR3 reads CAISAEEVDEQYF. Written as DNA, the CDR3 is TGTGCCATCAGTGCCGAGGAAGTCGACGAGCAGTACTTC.

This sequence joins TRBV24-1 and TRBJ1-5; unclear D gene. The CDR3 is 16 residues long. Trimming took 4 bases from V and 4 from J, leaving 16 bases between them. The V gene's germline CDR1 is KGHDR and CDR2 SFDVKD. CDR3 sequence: CATSESSLEGNQPQHF. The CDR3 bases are TGTGCCACCAGTGAGAGTTCGTTAGAAGGGAATCAGCCCCAGCATTTT.